Listed below are T cell receptor beta chains from one sample, sequenced in a study of CXCR3-negative and CXCR3-positive naive CD8 T cells. After re-calling the 5' RACE reads, TCRdb lists one entry per CDR3 protein, DNA absent. The sample's table shows some 120,000 distinct CDR3 sequences. The sample consisted of naive CXCR3+ CD8+ T cells from blood. The receptors originated from a human donor in good health. Some clones in this sample may be carry-over from other donors' samples. CDR3s include the opening cysteine and the closing phenylalanine or tryptophan. Each record gives: J gene, V gene, CDR3 protein.

>TRBJ2-1|TRBV5-1
CASSLYTERDNSYNEQFF
>TRBJ2-1|TRBV25-1
CASSGPYYNEQFF
>TRBJ1-1|TRBV7-2
CASSLLTTGYTEAFF
>TRBJ1-2|TRBV30
CAWSPGTGGLVEGYTF
>TRBJ2-7|TRBV28
CASSLAGDESSYEQYF
>TRBJ1-1|TRBV5-1
CASSLPGGLQNTEAFF
>TRBJ1-1|TRBV4-1
CASSQARTVNAEAFF
>TRBJ2-2|TRBV29-1
CSVPAGLDGELFF
>TRBJ2-2|TRBV5-5
CASSLFSGELFF
>TRBJ2-7|TRBV4-3
CASSQENDRGSSYEQYF
>TRBJ1-1|TRBV29-1
CSVGLGTEAFF
>TRBJ2-7|TRBV2
CASSGDTYEQYF
>TRBJ2-2|TRBV28
CASGAVGRVSRELFF
>TRBJ2-7|TRBV12-3/TRBV12-4
CASSSPGHSYEQYF
>TRBJ1-1|TRBV6-2/TRBV6-3
CASSFTGPNTEAFF
>TRBJ1-2|TRBV29-1
CSVRTGEGYGYTF
>TRBJ2-3|TRBV29-1
CSVPRGGQGTQYF
>TRBJ2-1|TRBV6-2/TRBV6-3
CASSYELARYNEQFF
>TRBJ2-3|TRBV7-6
CASSLGQNPTDTQYF
>TRBJ2-1|TRBV11-2
CASSFGGRSVDEQFF
>TRBJ2-1|TRBV11-2
CVSSLHVDEDWDNEQFF
>TRBJ2-1|TRBV7-9
CASSSGERLNEQFF
>TRBJ2-2|TRBV19
CASSDRDRANTGELFF